This TCR beta chain comes out of a study of cytomegalovirus exposure and HLA in healthy donors. Notes on the study in general: Within the data, a cluster of highly shared sequence variants was likely a sequencing artifact.

PCR primers comprised 60 Vbeta and 13 Jbeta primers. Measured with immunoSEQ multiplex PCR; TCRdb has only the in-frame clones, and not every one. The table shows about 130,000 clones, with about 76% occurring only once. With regard to this clone: What it binds is not known.

Germline lookup yields CDR1 GTSNPN and CDR2 SVGIG (reference sequence). The germline V and J ends were trimmed by 3 bases and 0 bases, with 12 bases remaining between them. The CDR3 length is 14 residues. The chain joins TRBV30 to TRBJ2-7; unclear D gene. This receptor was obtained from a woman between 40 and 50 years old in good health and CMV-seronegative. The source material was PBMCs. The CDR3 reads CAWRGSISSYEQYF. Written as DNA, the CDR3 is TGTGCCTGGAGGGGCAGTATTAGCTCCTACGAGCAGTACTTC.